These 5 T cell receptor beta chains were sequenced from one sample in a study of blood T cell repertoires in COVID-19. Libraries were prepared by immunoSEQ multiplex PCR; TCRdb keeps only in-frame clonotypes and omits some of them. The sample lists about 170,000 clones, around nine tenths seen once, with less than 3.5% in the top ten. Sample: peripheral blood. The receptors were gathered from a man in his 70s with acute or convalescent COVID-19.

The chain uses TRBV4-3 and TRBJ1-1, with 7 bases fitting TRBD1. The ends lost 0 bases at V and 3 bases at J; junction bases unmatched: 10. This CDR3 comprises 17 residues. The germline CDR1 and CDR2 sequences are LGHNA and YSLEER. The CDR3 DNA reads TGCGCCAGCAGCCAAGATAAGATGAGGGGGCGGTACACTGAAGCTTTCTTT. Residues: CASSQDKMRGRYTEAFF.

The CDR3, as DNA: TGTGCCAGCAGCAGGATCCAGGATCCCACAGATACGCAGTATTTT. Protein: CASSRIQDPTDTQYF. The J gene is TRBJ2-3, the V gene TRBV14; no definite D call. CDR3 length equals 15 residues. V lost 5 bases and J lost 2, with 14 bases in between. The V gene's germline CDR1 is SGHDN and CDR2 FVKESK. The complete variable domain, with remaining parts taken from reference TRBV14 and TRBJ2-3, reads EAGVTQFPSHSVIEKGQTVTLRCDPISGHDNLYWYRRVMGKEIKFLLHFVKESKQDESGMPNNRFLAERTGGTYSTLKVQPAELEDSGVYFCASSRIQDPTDTQYFGPGTRLTVL.

The J gene is TRBJ2-1, the V gene TRBV5-1; 8 bases agree with TRBD2. This CDR3 contains 15 residues. Germline trimming cut 4 bases from V and 6 bases from J; bases unmatched to any gene: 9. Germline lookup yields CDR1 SGHRS and CDR2 YFSETQ. The CDR3 loop reads CASSPGTSEVNEQFF. In DNA form, the CDR3 reads TGCGCCAGCAGCCCCGGGACTAGTGAGGTCAATGAGCAGTTCTTC. Supplemented by reference TRBV5-1 and TRBJ2-1, the full variable domain reads KAGVTQTPRYLIKTRGQQVTLSCSPISGHRSVSWYQQTPGQGLQFLFEYFSETQRNKGNFPGRFSGRQFSNSRSEMNVSTLELGDSALYLCASSPGTSEVNEQFFGPGTRLTVL.

This rearrangement joins TRBV4-2 to TRBJ2-3, with TRBD1 as a possible D gene (6 bases). The germline V gene has CDR1 LGHNA and CDR2 YNFKEQ. This CDR3 is built from 14 residues. V was pared by 4 bases and J by 2 bases, with 10 bases between. The chain's CDR3 is CASSPTGNTDTQYF. The CDR3 coding sequence is TGTGCCAGCAGCCCAACAGGGAACACAGATACGCAGTATTTT.

The table lists this clone with a count of one. V usage is TRBV19 and J usage is TRBJ1-1; the D gene is possibly TRBD1 (6 bases). The germline V gene encodes CDR1 LNHDA and CDR2 SQIVND (reference sequence). The V end lost 6 bases, the J end lost 4 bases, and 12 bases lay between the germline ends. CDR3 length equals 13 residues. This CDR3 reads CASRGGFGTEAFF. As DNA, the CDR3 is TGTGCCAGTAGAGGGGGATTCGGCACTGAAGCTTTCTTT.